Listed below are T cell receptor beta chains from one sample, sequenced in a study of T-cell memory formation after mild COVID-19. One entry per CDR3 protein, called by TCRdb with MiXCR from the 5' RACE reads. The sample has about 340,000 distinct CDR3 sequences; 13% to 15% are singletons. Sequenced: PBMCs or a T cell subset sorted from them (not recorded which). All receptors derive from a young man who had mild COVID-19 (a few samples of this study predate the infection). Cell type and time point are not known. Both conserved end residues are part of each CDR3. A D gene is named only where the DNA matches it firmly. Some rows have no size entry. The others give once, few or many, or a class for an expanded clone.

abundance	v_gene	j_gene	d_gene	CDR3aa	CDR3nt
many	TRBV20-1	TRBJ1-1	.	CSAQLGNMNTEAFF	TGCAGTGCCCAACTGGGGAACATGAACACTGAAGCTTTCTTT
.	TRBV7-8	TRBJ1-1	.	CASSLARTVNTEAFF	TGTGCCAGCAGCTTAGCCCGGACAGTGAACACTGAAGCTTTCTTT
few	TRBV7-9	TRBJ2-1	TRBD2	CASTPLAGVYNEQFF	TGTGCCAGCACTCCCCTAGCGGGCGTCTACAATGAGCAGTTCTTC
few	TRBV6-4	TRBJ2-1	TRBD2	CASSETSGGRFEQFF	TGTGCCAGCAGTGAAACTAGCGGGGGGCGCTTTGAGCAGTTCTTC
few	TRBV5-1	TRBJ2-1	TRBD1	CARQQGGSYNEQFF	TGCGCCAGGCAACAGGGGGGTTCCTACAATGAGCAGTTCTTC
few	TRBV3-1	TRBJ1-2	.	CASSHESRGYTF	TGTGCCAGCAGCCACGAGAGTCGGGGCTACACCTTC
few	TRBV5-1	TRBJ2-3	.	CASSLQGQDTDTQYF	TGCGCCAGCAGCTTGCAGGGGCAAGACACAGATACGCAGTATTTT
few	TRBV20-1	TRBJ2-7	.	CSAWAQGQGYEQYF	TGCAGTGCTTGGGCCCAGGGGCAGGGGTACGAGCAGTACTTC
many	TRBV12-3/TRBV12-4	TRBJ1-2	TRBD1	CASSTDPVGQGTYGYTF	TGTGCCAGCAGTACCGATCCGGTGGGACAGGGGACCTATGGCTACACCTTC
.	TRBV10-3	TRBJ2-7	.	CAIRSRNGTYEQYF	TGTGCCATCAGAAGTAGGAACGGCACCTACGAGCAGTACTTC
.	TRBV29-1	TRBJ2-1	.	CSVERNNEQFF	TGCAGCGTTGAACGAAACAATGAGCAGTTCTTC
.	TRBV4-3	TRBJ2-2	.	CASSQDPNPRTGELFF	TGCGCCAGCAGCCAAGATCCAAACCCCCGGACCGGGGAGCTGTTTTTT
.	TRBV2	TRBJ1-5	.	CASSFDNGRNQPQHF	TGTGCCAGCAGTTTCGACAATGGGCGCAATCAGCCCCAGCATTTT
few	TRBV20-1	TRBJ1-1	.	CSARGVDWTASENTEAFF	TGCAGTGCTAGAGGGGTAGATTGGACGGCAAGTGAGAACACTGAAGCTTTCTTT
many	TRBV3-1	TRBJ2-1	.	CASSQGLNEQFF	TGTGCCAGCAGCCAAGGATTGAATGAGCAGTTCTTC
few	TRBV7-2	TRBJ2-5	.	CASSLGPSEAQYF	TGTGCCAGCAGCTTAGGCCCCTCCGAGGCCCAGTACTTC
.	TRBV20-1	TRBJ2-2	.	CSARQGPNTGELFF	TGCAGTGCTAGGCAGGGCCCGAACACCGGGGAGCTGTTTTTT
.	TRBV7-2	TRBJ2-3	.	CASSRASQALGDTQYF	TGTGCCAGCAGCCGAGCTTCCCAGGCCCTGGGAGATACGCAGTATTTT
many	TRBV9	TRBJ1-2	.	CASSETPDPSYGYTF	TGTGCCAGCAGCGAAACCCCGGACCCTTCCTATGGCTACACCTTC
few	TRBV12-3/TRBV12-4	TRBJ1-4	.	CASSFWDMLMLNEKLFF	TGTGCCAGCAGTTTTTGGGACATGCTAATGCTTAATGAAAAACTGTTTTTT
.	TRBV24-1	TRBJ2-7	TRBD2	CASLPEPAGTSGGGYEQYF	TGTGCCAGTCTTCCGGAACCCGCAGGGACTAGCGGGGGTGGCTACGAGCAGTACTTC
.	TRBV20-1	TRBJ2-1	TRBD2	CSARLIAGGENEQFF	TGCAGTGCTAGACTAATAGCGGGGGGCGAGAATGAGCAGTTCTTC
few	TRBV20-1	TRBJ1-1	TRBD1	CSAKEGTGAEAFF	TGCAGTGCTAAGGAAGGGACAGGGGCTGAAGCTTTCTTT
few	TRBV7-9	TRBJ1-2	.	CASSLPDGDLGYTF	TGTGCCAGCAGCCTTCCGGACGGGGACCTTGGCTACACCTTC
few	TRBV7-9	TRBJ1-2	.	CASSLGGSLFNYGYTF	TGTGCCAGCAGCTTAGGGGGCTCGCTCTTCAACTATGGCTACACCTTC
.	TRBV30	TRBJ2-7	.	CAWDKGSGTEQYF	TGTGCCTGGGACAAAGGTTCCGGTACCGAGCAGTACTTC
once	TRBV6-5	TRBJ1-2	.	CASSPPGRYGYTF	TGTGCCAGCAGTCCCCCGGGGAGGTATGGCTACACCTTC
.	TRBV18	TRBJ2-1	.	CASSPPAGDNEQFF	TGTGCCAGCTCACCACCTGCAGGGGACAATGAGCAGTTCTTC
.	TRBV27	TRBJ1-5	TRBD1	CASSAGTGGQPQHF	TGTGCCAGCAGTGCCGGGACAGGGGGCCAGCCCCAGCATTTT
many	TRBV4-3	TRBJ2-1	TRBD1	CASSPGQYNEQFF	TGTGCCAGCAGCCCGGGACAGTACAATGAGCAGTTCTTC
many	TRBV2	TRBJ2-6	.	CASSRDNSGANVLTF	TGTGCCAGCAGCCGGGACAACTCTGGGGCCAACGTCCTGACTTTC
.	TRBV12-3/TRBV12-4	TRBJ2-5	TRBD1	CASSPWTGGETQYF	TGTGCCAGCAGTCCTTGGACAGGGGGTGAGACCCAGTACTTC
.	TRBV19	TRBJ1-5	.	CASSTVGPDQPQHF	TGTGCCAGTAGTACGGTGGGCCCGGATCAGCCCCAGCATTTT
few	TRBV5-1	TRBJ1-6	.	CASSFVDKPLHF	TGCGCCAGCAGCTTCGTCGACAAGCCCCTCCACTTT
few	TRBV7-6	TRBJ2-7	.	CASSLGWDSYEQYF	TGTGCCAGCAGCTTAGGGTGGGACTCCTACGAGCAGTACTTC
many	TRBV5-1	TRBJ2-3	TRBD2	CASSFQTSGVTDTQYF	TGCGCCAGCAGCTTCCAGACTAGCGGCGTCACAGATACGCAGTATTTT
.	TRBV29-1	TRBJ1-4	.	CSGRAFEKLFF	TGCAGCGGTCGCGCGTTCGAAAAACTGTTTTTT
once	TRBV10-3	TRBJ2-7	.	CAISDPPGRGNEQYF	TGTGCCATCAGTGACCCGCCGGGACGAGGGAACGAGCAGTACTTC
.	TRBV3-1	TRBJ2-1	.	CASSQGKSSYNEQFF	TGTGCCAGCAGCCAAGGGAAGAGCTCCTACAATGAGCAGTTCTTC
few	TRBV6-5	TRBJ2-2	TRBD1	CASSYSKLRTGDKEELFF	TGTGCCAGCAGTTACTCGAAGCTGAGGACAGGGGATAAGGAGGAGCTGTTTTTT